This TCR beta chain stems from a study of metastatic and nonmetastatic thyroid tumors. The overall study: Peripheral blood and tumor or nodule samples from malignant and benign thyroid patients were compared. Notes on the study in general: In both blood and tumor samples, TCR beta diversity was reported significantly higher for malignant than benign nodules.

With regard to this clone: Its antigen is unknown.

Nobody among the patients had been given any treatment before thyroid surgery. TCRdb re-processed the PCR reads through MiXCR. This sample carries about 64,000 clones, 4% to 4.5% of them seen once, and the ten largest clones take about 20%. CDR3 length equals 16 residues. Germline-derived CDR1 and CDR2 are SGHVS and FQNEAQ. Between the trimmed V and J ends, which lost 5 bases and 11 bases, there was a span of 22 bases. The origin of this receptor is a female donor with papillary thyroid cancer or a benign thyroid nodule (not recorded which). Some clones in this sample may be carry-over from other donors' samples. The chain employs TRBV7-8 and TRBJ2-6; D tentatively fits TRBD1 or TRBD2 (5 bases each). Sequenced material: blood. The CDR3 region has the DNA TGTGCCAGCAGCCCCACCCCGGGGACCCGTAACGACGTCCTGACTTTC. As protein: CASSPTPGTRNDVLTF.